This T cell receptor (beta chain) was observed in a study of cytomegalovirus exposure and HLA in healthy donors. Study observations and caveats: Looking again later, the authors saw that most CMV-associated TCR beta chains seemed HLA-restricted.

The CDR3 loop spans 15 amino acids. Germline CDR1 SGHTA, CDR2 FQGNSA. The junction had 4 bases not matched to a gene; V was cut back by 1 base and J by 4 bases. This clone was seen a few times. Antigen specificity is unknown. Though probably carrying unrecorded immune exposures, donors were nominally healthy at sampling. The primer mix had 60 Vbeta and 13 Jbeta primers. Method: immunoSEQ multiplex PCR; TCRdb's copy keeps in-frame clones and lacks some. The data show 96,000 or so clones, about 70% seen once. The clonotype comes from a female donor in good health and CMV-seropositive. The chain recombines TRBV7-2 with TRBJ2-1; 7 bases match TRBD1. Material for sequencing was PBMCs. CDR3 nucleotide sequence: TGTGCCAGCAGCTTAGATCGGACAGGATACAATGAGCAGTTCTTC. This translates into CASSLDRTGYNEQFF.